This record covers a single T cell receptor (beta chain). The sample originates from a study of blood T cell repertoires in COVID-19. Whole-study context: Nucleic acid was either cDNA or gDNA, and it came from T cells, B-cell-depleted T cells, or PBMCs.

J gave up 2 bases and V 6 bases, and 3 bases lay outside the gene matches. Germline V gives CDR1 MNHNY, CDR2 SVGAGI (reference sequence). The CDR3 loop spans 13 amino acids. Authors' processing steps: Amplifying reference gene primers gave estimates of nucleated cell counts. Profiling relied on immunoSEQ multiplex PCR, and the TCRdb table lists in-frame clones only, not all of them. V and J calls and clone size are given by that table; D and trimming were obtained from the DNA. The table records under 250,000 clones, around 88% of them present only once. This clonotype originated in a woman aged 45-60 years with acute or convalescent COVID-19. The gene calls are TRBV6-6 and TRBJ2-5, with 7 bases aligning to TRBD1. Source material: peripheral blood. CDR3 DNA sequence: TGTGCCAGCAGAGGGACAGCACAAGAGACCCAGTACTTC. It yields the protein CASRGTAQETQYF.